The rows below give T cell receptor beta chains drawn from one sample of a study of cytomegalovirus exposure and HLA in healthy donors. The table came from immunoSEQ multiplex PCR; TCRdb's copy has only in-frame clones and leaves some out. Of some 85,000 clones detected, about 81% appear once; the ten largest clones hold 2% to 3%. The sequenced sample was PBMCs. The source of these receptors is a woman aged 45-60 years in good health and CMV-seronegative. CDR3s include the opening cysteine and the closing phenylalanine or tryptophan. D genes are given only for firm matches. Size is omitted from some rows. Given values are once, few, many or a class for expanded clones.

CDR3aa: CASSSTYEQYF
CDR3nt: TGTGCCAGCAGCTCCACCTACGAGCAGTACTTC
v_gene: TRBV7-9
j_gene: TRBJ2-7
d_gene: .
abundance: once

CDR3aa: CAISDPADINYGYTF
CDR3nt: TGTGCCATCAGTGACCCGGCGGACATAAACTATGGCTACACCTTC
v_gene: TRBV10-3
j_gene: TRBJ1-2
d_gene: .
abundance: .

CDR3aa: CAIKGGPNTGELFF
CDR3nt: TGTGCCATCAAAGGGGGCCCGAACACCGGGGAGCTGTTTTTT
v_gene: TRBV10-3
j_gene: TRBJ2-2
d_gene: TRBD1
abundance: .

CDR3aa: CASSLTGSGTGELFF
CDR3nt: TGTGCCAGCAGCTTGACAGGGTCGGGTACCGGGGAGCTGTTTTTT
v_gene: TRBV5-8
j_gene: TRBJ2-2
d_gene: .
abundance: .

CDR3aa: CASSQDDREAFRDQPQHF
CDR3nt: TGTGCCAGCAGCCAAGATGACAGGGAGGCGTTTAGAGATCAGCCCCAGCATTTT
v_gene: TRBV4-2
j_gene: TRBJ1-5
d_gene: TRBD1
abundance: .

CDR3aa: CASSLETGSTGELFF
CDR3nt: TGTGCCAGCAGCTTAGAAACAGGGTCCACCGGGGAGCTGTTTTTT
v_gene: TRBV7-9
j_gene: TRBJ2-2
d_gene: .
abundance: .

CDR3aa: CASSFLSQALGYTF
CDR3nt: TGTGCCAGCAGTTTTCTCTCACAGGCCTTAGGCTACACCTTC
v_gene: TRBV28
j_gene: TRBJ1-2
d_gene: .
abundance: .

CDR3aa: CASSQVTGTADTQYF
CDR3nt: TGCGCCAGCAGCCAGGTGACAGGAACCGCAGATACGCAGTATTTT
v_gene: TRBV4-3
j_gene: TRBJ2-3
d_gene: .
abundance: .

CDR3aa: CASSPGSWEYSNEQFF
CDR3nt: TGTGCCAGCAGTCCGGGGAGTTGGGAGTATTCCAATGAGCAGTTCTTC
v_gene: TRBV27
j_gene: TRBJ2-1
d_gene: .
abundance: once

CDR3aa: CAISESKTPTSTDTQYF
CDR3nt: TGTGCCATCAGTGAGTCTAAAACTCCCACCAGCACAGATACGCAGTATTTT
v_gene: TRBV10-3
j_gene: TRBJ2-3
d_gene: .
abundance: .

CDR3aa: CASSKPGTGVNEQYF
CDR3nt: TGTGCCAGTTCTAAACCCGGGACAGGGGTGAACGAGCAGTACTTC
v_gene: TRBV19
j_gene: TRBJ2-7
d_gene: TRBD1
abundance: .

CDR3aa: CASSVKNNEQFF
CDR3nt: TGCGCCAGCAGCGTCAAAAACAATGAGCAGTTCTTC
v_gene: TRBV5-1
j_gene: TRBJ2-1
d_gene: .
abundance: .

CDR3aa: CASSPSRLAVSGELFF
CDR3nt: TGTGCCAGCAGCCCGAGTCGGCTAGCGGTCTCCGGGGAGCTGTTTTTT
v_gene: TRBV7-2
j_gene: TRBJ2-2
d_gene: TRBD2
abundance: .

CDR3aa: CASSVGTSGSSYEQYF
CDR3nt: TGTGCCAGCAGCGTAGGGACTAGCGGTAGCTCCTACGAGCAGTACTTC
v_gene: TRBV9
j_gene: TRBJ2-7
d_gene: TRBD2
abundance: .

CDR3aa: CASSSGTGYEQYF
CDR3nt: TGTGCCAGCAGTTCCGGGACAGGTTACGAGCAGTACTTC
v_gene: TRBV6-1
j_gene: TRBJ2-7
d_gene: TRBD1
abundance: .